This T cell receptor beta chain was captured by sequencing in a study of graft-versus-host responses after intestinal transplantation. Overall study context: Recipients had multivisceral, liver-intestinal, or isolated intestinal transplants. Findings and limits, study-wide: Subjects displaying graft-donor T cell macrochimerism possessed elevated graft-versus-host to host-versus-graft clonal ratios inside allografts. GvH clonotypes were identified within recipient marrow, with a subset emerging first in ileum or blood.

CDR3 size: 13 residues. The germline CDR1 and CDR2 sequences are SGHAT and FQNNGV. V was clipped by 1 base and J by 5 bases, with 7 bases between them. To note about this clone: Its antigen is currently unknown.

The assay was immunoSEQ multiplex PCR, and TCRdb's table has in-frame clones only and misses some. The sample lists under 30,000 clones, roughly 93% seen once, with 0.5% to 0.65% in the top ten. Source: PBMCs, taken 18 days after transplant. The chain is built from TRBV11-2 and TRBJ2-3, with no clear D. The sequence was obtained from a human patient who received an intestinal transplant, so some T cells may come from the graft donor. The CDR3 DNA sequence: TGTGCCAGCAGCTTAGTAAGGGAAGATACGCAGTATTTT. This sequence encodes CASSLVREDTQYF.